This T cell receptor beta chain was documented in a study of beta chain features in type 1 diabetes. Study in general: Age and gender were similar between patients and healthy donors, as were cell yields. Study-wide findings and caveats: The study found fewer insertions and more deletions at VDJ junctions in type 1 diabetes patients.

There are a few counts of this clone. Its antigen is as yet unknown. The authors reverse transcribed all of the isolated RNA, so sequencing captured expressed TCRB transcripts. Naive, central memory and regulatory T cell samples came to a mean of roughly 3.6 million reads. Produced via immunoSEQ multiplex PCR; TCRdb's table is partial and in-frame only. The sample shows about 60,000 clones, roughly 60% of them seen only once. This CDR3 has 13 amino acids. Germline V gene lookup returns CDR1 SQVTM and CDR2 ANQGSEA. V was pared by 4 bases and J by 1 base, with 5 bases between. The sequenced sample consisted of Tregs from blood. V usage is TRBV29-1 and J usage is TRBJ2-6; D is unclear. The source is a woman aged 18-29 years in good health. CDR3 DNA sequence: TGCAGCGTTGTCACTTCTGGGGCCAACGTCCTGACTTTC. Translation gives CSVVTSGANVLTF.